This TCR beta chain was retrieved from a study of blood T cell repertoires in COVID-19. Looking at the study overall: PBMCs, B-cell-depleted T cells, or T cells were the source of the cDNA or gDNA that made up the material.

In the source study's methods: Nucleated cell counts were estimated from reference gene primer amplification. The method was immunoSEQ multiplex PCR; TCRdb's version includes in-frame clones alone and lacks a portion of them. D and trimming were read from the DNA, whereas the V and J calls and clone size are those reported in that table. The table records under 300,000 clones, just under 85% of them present only once. The CDR3 length is 15 residues. Germline loops: CDR1 LGHDT, CDR2 YNNKEL (reference sequence). V shed 2 bases, J shed 2 bases, and the junction held 3 bases outside the gene matches. Researchers sorted participants into cohorts using their self-reported clinical history.

The J gene is TRBJ2-7, the V gene TRBV3-1 (or the pseudogene TRBV3-2), with 10 bases fitting TRBD2. Sequenced input: PBMCs or T cells enriched from blood (not recorded which). This clonotype originated in a middle-aged man who had recovered from COVID-19. The CDR3 reads CASSQRLAGPYEQYF. CDR3 nucleotide sequence: TGTGCCAGCAGCCAAAGACTAGCGGGCCCCTACGAGCAGTACTTC.